Each of the 13 T cell receptor beta chains below was sequenced from the same sample in a study of cytomegalovirus exposure and HLA in healthy donors. PCR employed 60 Vbeta and 13 Jbeta primers. TCRdb keeps only in-frame clones here, not all; method: immunoSEQ multiplex PCR. The sample includes roughly 130,000 clones, approximately 69% of them seen just once. Sequenced material: PBMCs. The source of these receptors is a man aged 35 to 55 in good health and CMV-seropositive.

The chain uses TRBV25-1 and TRBJ2-3, with TRBD1 matching 9 bases. The CDR3 consists of 18 residues. Germline V CDR1 and CDR2: MGHDK, SYGVNS. V lost 3 bases and J lost 4; bases outside the gene matches: 14. CDR3 coding DNA: TGTGCCAGCAGTGACCCTCCGGGACAGGGTGCTAGCGCAGATACGCAGTATTTT. It yields the protein CASSDPPGQGASADTQYF.

V usage is TRBV28 and J usage is TRBJ2-1; 10 bases are shared with TRBD2. Unmatched junction bases numbered 8, after V lost 2 bases and J lost 4 bases. Germline V lookup: CDR1 MDHEN, CDR2 SYDVKM. This CDR3 is built from 17 residues. The CDR3 region is CASSLTLAGGLYNEQFF. The CDR3, as DNA: TGTGCCAGCAGTTTAACCTTAGCGGGGGGTTTATACAATGAGCAGTTCTTC.

The J gene is TRBJ1-2, the V gene TRBV18; 7 bases agree with TRBD1. V dropped 0 bases and J dropped 0; count of bases not matched to a gene: 1. The germline CDR1 and CDR2 sequences are KGHSH and LQKENI. The CDR3 runs 15 residues. CDR3 sequence reads: CASSPPTGANYGYTF. The CDR3 bases are TGTGCCAGCTCACCACCAACAGGGGCTAACTATGGCTACACCTTC.

This clone occurred a few times. The rearrangement uses TRBV5-4 and TRBJ2-2; perhaps TRBD1 as D (5 bases). V was pared by 4 bases and J by 0 bases, with 16 bases between. CDR3 length: 17 amino acids. Germline-derived CDR1 and CDR2 are SGHNT and YYREEE (reference sequence). CDR3 protein: CASSRDLRTTNTGELFF. As DNA, the CDR3 is TGTGCCAGCAGCCGTGACTTAAGGACAACGAACACCGGGGAGCTGTTTTTT.

This rearrangement joins TRBV5-6 to TRBJ1-5; 10 bases map to TRBD1. CDR3 length equals 16 residues. Trimming removed 1 base from V and 6 bases from J; junction bases left unmatched: 7. Germline CDR1 and CDR2: SGHDT and YYEEEE. CDR3 nucleotide sequence: TGTGCCAGCAGCTTGTGGGGACAGGGGTGGCCTCAGCCCCAGCATTTT. As protein: CASSLWGQGWPQPQHF.

J is TRBJ2-7 and V is TRBV7-6; D is perhaps TRBD1 (6 bases). This CDR3 is built from 16 residues. Germline CDR1 SGHVS, CDR2 FNYEAQ. Trimming shortened V by 1 base and J by 0 bases, and 13 bases separated the two germline ends. This chain's CDR3 is CASSLDSQGSSYEQYF. The DNA for the CDR3 is TGTGCCAGCAGCTTAGACTCACAGGGAAGCTCCTACGAGCAGTACTTC.

For the CDR3, the DNA is TGCGCCAGCAGCTTAACAGGGGGTAACACTGAAGCTTTCTTT. The encoded protein is CASSLTGGNTEAFF. The chain joins TRBV5-1 to TRBJ1-1; 8 positions match TRBD1. CDR1 and CDR2 from the germline V gene are SGHRS and YFSETQ. Unmatched junction bases numbered 2, after V lost 2 bases and J lost 2 bases. CDR3 length: 14 amino acids.

This chain joins TRBV9 and TRBJ2-5; maybe TRBD2 (5 bases). The V end lost 3 bases, the J end lost 7 bases, and 10 bases lay between the germline ends. Germline V lookup: CDR1 SGDLS, CDR2 YYNGEE. The CDR3 totals 12 residues. CDR3 loop: CASSGSEGTQYF. CDR3 sequence (DNA): TGTGCCAGCAGCGGGAGTGAGGGGACCCAGTACTTC. Using reference TRBV9 and TRBJ2-5 for the parts outside the CDR3, the full variable domain is DSGVTQTPKHLITATGQRVTLRCSPRSGDLSVYWYQQSLDQGLQFLIQYYNGEERAKGNILERFSAQQFPDLHSELNLSSLELGDSALYFCASSGSEGTQYFGPGTRLLVL.

This rearrangement joins TRBV2 to TRBJ2-7, with 10 bases matching TRBD1. The junction had 1 base not matched to a gene; V was cut back by 4 bases and J by 4 bases. Germline lookup yields CDR1 SNHLY and CDR2 FYNNEI. This CDR3 is built from 13 residues. The CDR3 DNA reads as TGTGCCAGCAGTGTGGGACAGGGGTACGAGCAGTACTTC. Translating it yields CASSVGQGYEQYF.

Points on this clone: The identical CDR3 is also encoded by other nucleotide sequences in the sample. The genes are TRBV18 and TRBJ2-3; 14 bases are a match to TRBD2. Germline V CDR1 and CDR2: KGHSH, LQKENI. The CDR3 consists of 17 residues. V dropped 3 bases and J dropped 1; count of bases not matched to a gene: 3. The CDR3 coding sequence is TGTGCCAGCTCACCGCCGGGACTAGCGGGAGGCACAGATACGCAGTATTTT. Translated: CASSPPGLAGGTDTQYF. Together with reference TRBV18 and TRBJ2-3, the CDR3 gives the full variable domain: NAGVMQNPRHLVRRRGQEARLRCSPMKGHSHVYWYRQLPEEGLKFMVYLQKENIIDESGMPKERFSAEFPKEGPSILRIQQVVRGDSAAYFCASSPPGLAGGTDTQYFGPGTRLTVL.

This chain uses TRBV21-1 with TRBJ2-5; the D call of TRBD1 is as the table states it, not checked on the DNA. The J call could be wrong; TRBJ2-7 is a better fit for the DNA end. TRBV21-1 is annotated as a pseudogene. This CDR3 is built from 14 residues. The CDR3 spells CASSTPGDEDEQYF. DNA of the CDR3: TGTGCCAGCAGCACTCCAGGGGACGAGGACGAGCAGTACTTC.

V and J are TRBV6-1 and TRBJ1-4, with D perhaps TRBD1 (6 bases). Trimming removed 6 bases at V and 6 bases at J, with 8 bases between. The length of the CDR3 is 12 residues. Germline CDR1 MNHNS, CDR2 SASEGT. CDR3 coding DNA: TGTGCCAGCAGAGGGGGATATGAAAAACTGTTTTTT. It codes for CASRGGYEKLFF.

The chain has TRBV7-9 and TRBJ2-5; the D gene is possibly TRBD2 (6 bases). Germline V gene data show CDR1 as SEHNR and CDR2 as FQNEAQ (reference sequence). The CDR3 loop spans 17 amino acids. Trimming took off 4 bases at V and 5 bases at J, with 23 bases between the two ends. CDR3 sequence reads: CASSSITLGLAEETQYF. The CDR3, as DNA: TGTGCCAGCAGCTCCATCACCTTGGGACTGGCGGAGGAGACCCAGTACTTC.